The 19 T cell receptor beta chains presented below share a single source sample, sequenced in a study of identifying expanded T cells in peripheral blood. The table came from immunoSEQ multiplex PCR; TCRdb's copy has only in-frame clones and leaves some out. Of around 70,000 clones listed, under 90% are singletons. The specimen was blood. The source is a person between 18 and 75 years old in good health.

Here the CDR3 reads CASSSRQATNTGELFF. The DNA of the CDR3 is TGTGCCAGCAGTAGCAGACAGGCCACGAACACCGGGGAGCTGTTTTTT. This chain uses TRBV4-2 with TRBJ2-2, with D possibly TRBD1 on 6 matching bases. V gave up 6 bases and J gave up 0 bases, with 14 bases separating them. CDR1 and CDR2 from the germline V gene are LGHNA and YNFKEQ. This CDR3 is 16 amino acids long.

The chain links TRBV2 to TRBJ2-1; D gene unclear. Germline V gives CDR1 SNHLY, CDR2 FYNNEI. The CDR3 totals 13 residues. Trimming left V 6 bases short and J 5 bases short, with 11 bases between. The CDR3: CASRGGINNEQFF. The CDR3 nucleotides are TGTGCCAGCAGGGGTGGGATAAACAATGAGCAGTTCTTC.

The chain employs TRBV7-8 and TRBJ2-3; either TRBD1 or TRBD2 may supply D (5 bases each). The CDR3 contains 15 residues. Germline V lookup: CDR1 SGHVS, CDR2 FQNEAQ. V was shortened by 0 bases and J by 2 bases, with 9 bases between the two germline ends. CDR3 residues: CASSLAGRFTDTQYF. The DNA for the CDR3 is TGTGCCAGCAGCTTAGCGGGACGGTTCACAGATACGCAGTATTTT.

The CDR3: CASSRTDRVDGYTF. DNA of the CDR3: TGTGCCAGCAGTCGAACGGACAGGGTAGATGGCTACACCTTC. The rearrangement uses TRBV2 and TRBJ1-2; 8 nucleotides match TRBD1. V lost 5 bases to trimming and J lost 6 bases; unmatched junction nucleotides: 8. The V gene's germline CDR1 is SNHLY and CDR2 FYNNEI. The CDR3 totals 14 residues.

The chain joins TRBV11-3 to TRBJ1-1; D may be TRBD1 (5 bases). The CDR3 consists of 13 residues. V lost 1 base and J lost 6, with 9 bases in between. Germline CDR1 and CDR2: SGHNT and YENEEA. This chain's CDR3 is CASSLGGRSEAFF. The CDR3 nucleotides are TGTGCCAGCAGCTTAGGGGGGAGGTCTGAAGCTTTCTTT.

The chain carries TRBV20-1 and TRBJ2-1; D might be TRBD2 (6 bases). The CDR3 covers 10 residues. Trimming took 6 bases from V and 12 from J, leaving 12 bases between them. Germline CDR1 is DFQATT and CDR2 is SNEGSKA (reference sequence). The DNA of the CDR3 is TGCAGTGCAGCAGGGACTCGGCAGTTCTTC. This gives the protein CSAAGTRQFF.

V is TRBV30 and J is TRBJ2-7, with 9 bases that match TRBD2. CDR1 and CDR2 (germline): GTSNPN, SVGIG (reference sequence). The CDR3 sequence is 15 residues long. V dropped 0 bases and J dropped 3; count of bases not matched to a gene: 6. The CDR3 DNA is TGTGCCTGGAGTGTAGGGCTAGCGGGGAACTACGAGCAGTACTTC. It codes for CAWSVGLAGNYEQYF.

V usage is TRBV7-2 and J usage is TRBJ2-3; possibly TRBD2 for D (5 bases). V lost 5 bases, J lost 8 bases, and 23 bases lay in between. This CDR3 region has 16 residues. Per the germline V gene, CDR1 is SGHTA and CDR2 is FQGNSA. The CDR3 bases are TGTGCCAGCAGCAACCTAATTTCCCCTCCCGCGGGTACGCAGTATTTT. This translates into CASSNLISPPAGTQYF.

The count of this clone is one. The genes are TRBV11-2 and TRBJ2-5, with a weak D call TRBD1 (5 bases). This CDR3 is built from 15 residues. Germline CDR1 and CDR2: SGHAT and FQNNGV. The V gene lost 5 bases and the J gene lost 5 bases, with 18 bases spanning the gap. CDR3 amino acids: CASSPRQYPGETQYF. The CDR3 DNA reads TGTGCCAGCAGCCCCCGACAGTACCCCGGGGAGACCCAGTACTTC.

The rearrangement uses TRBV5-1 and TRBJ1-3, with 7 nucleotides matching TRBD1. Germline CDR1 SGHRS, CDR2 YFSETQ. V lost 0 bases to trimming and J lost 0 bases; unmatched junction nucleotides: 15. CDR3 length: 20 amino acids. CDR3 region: CASSLGQGPPSKSSGNTIYF. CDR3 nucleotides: TGCGCCAGCAGCTTGGGACAGGGTCCCCCCTCGAAGAGCTCTGGAAACACCATATATTTT. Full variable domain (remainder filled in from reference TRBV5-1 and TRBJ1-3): KAGVTQTPRYLIKTRGQQVTLSCSPISGHRSVSWYQQTPGQGLQFLFEYFSETQRNKGNFPGRFSGRQFSNSRSEMNVSTLELGDSALYLCASSLGQGPPSKSSGNTIYFGEGSWLTVV.

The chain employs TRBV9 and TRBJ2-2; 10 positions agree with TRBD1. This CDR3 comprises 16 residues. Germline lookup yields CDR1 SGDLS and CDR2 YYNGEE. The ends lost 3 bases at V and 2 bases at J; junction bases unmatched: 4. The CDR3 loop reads CASSGRDRGNTGELFF. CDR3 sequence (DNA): TGTGCCAGCAGCGGCCGGGACAGGGGTAACACCGGGGAGCTGTTTTTT.

The chain's CDR3 is CAWTLMGAYRYTF. CDR3 DNA: TGTGCCTGGACCCTAATGGGGGCTTATCGCTACACCTTC. The rearrangement uses TRBV30 and TRBJ1-2; TRBD1 is a possible D gene (6 bases). Germline V gives CDR1 GTSNPN, CDR2 SVGIG (reference sequence). The V gene lost 4 bases and the J gene lost 9 bases, with 18 bases spanning the gap. This CDR3 contains 13 residues.

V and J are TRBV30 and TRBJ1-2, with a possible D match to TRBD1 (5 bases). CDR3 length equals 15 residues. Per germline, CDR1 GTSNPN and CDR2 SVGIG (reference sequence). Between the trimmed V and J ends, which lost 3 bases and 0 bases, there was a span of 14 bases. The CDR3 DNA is TGTGCCTGGAGGAAGGGGTCAGGGCCTAACTATGGCTACACCTTC. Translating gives CAWRKGSGPNYGYTF.

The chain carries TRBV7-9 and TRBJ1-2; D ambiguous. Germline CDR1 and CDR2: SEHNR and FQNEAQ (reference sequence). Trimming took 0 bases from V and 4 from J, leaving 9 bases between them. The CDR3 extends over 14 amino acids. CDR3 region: CASSLAGATYGYTF. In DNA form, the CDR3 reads TGTGCCAGCAGCTTAGCAGGTGCCACCTATGGCTACACCTTC.

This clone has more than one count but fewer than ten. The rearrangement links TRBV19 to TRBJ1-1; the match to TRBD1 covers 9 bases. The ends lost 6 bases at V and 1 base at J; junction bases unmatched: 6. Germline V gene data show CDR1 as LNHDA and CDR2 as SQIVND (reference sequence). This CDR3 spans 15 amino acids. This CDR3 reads CASRDRGSENTEAFF. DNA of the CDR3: TGTGCCAGTAGGGACAGGGGATCAGAGAACACTGAAGCTTTCTTT.

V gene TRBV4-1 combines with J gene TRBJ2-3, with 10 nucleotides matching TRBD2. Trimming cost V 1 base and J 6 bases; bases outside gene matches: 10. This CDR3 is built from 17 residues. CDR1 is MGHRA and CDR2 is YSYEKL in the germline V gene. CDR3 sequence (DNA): TGCGCCAGCAGCCAAGTTGCAAGCGGGGGGGCCAGGGATACGCAGTATTTT. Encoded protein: CASSQVASGGARDTQYF.

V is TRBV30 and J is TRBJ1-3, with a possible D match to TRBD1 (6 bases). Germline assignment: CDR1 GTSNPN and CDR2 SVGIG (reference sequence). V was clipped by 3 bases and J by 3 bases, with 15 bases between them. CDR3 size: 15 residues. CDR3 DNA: TGTGCCTGGAGAGTACAGGGCTTAGGTGGAAACACCATATATTTT. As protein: CAWRVQGLGGNTIYF. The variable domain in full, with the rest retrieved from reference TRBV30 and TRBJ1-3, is SQTIHQWPATLVQPVGSPLSLECTVEGTSNPNLYWYRQAAGRGLQLLFYSVGIGQISSEVPQNLSASRPQDRQFILSSKKLLLSDSGFYLCAWRVQGLGGNTIYFGEGSWLTVV.

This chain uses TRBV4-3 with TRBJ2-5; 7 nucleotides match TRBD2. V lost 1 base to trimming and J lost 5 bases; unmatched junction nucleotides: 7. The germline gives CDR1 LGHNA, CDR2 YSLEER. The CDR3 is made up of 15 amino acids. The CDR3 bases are TGCGCCAGCAGCCAAGTTGCGGGAGACGGTGAGACCCAGTACTTC. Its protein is CASSQVAGDGETQYF.

The CDR3 loop reads CSVGGNFYNEQFF. The CDR3, as DNA: TGCAGCGTTGGCGGAAATTTCTACAATGAGCAGTTCTTC. The genes are TRBV29-1 and TRBJ2-1; no clear D. Trimming took off 4 bases at V and 3 bases at J, with 10 bases between the two ends. The germline CDR1 and CDR2 sequences are SQVTM and ANQGSEA. The CDR3 has 13 residues.